This is a list of T cell receptor beta chains from one sample in a study of T cells in Graves' hyperthyroidism and ophthalmopathy. TCRdb processed the multiplex PCR reads anew with MiXCR; each CDR3 protein has one entry. The table records 500,000 to 800,000 distinct CDR3 sequences, roughly 15% of them present only once. The sample was blood. All receptors derive from a woman in her 50s with Graves' ophthalmopathy. CDR3s include the opening cysteine and the closing phenylalanine or tryptophan. A D gene is named only where the DNA matches it firmly. Not every row has a clone size; where given, it reads once, few, many or a size class.

many | TRBJ2-1 | TRBD1 | TRBV18 | TGTGCCAGCTCCCCAAGGACAGGGATTAGCTCCTACAATGAGCAGTTCTTC | CASSPRTGISSYNEQFF
few | TRBJ2-5 | NA | TRBV20-1 | TGCAGTGCCTTACAGAACTACCAAGAGACCCAGTACTTC | CSALQNYQETQYF
few | TRBJ2-2 | NA | TRBV30 | TGTGCCTGGAGTCCGGGGCAGACCTACCTTTCCACCGGGGAGCTGTTTTTT | CAWSPGQTYLSTGELFF
NA | TRBJ2-2 | NA | TRBV6-1 | TGTGCCAGCGGGGCCTTACAGGAGAACACCGGGGAGCTGTTTTTT | CASGALQENTGELFF
many | TRBJ2-5 | TRBD2 | TRBV29-1 | TGCAGCGTTGAGGCTAGCGGGAGTAGAGAGACCCAGTACTTC | CSVEASGSRETQYF
NA | TRBJ2-2 | NA | TRBV5-6 | TGTGCCAGCAGCTTCCTTGGGGGTGCGAACACCGGGGAGCTGTTTTTT | CASSFLGGANTGELFF
many | TRBJ2-1 | NA | TRBV5-1 | TGCGCCAGCAGCTTGGAGCCGAGACTATACAATGAGCAGTTCTTC | CASSLEPRLYNEQFF
few | TRBJ1-4 | NA | TRBV5-1 | TGCGCCAGCAGCTTCGACAGTTCGACTAATGAAAAACTGTTTTTT | CASSFDSSTNEKLFF
many | TRBJ2-3 | NA | TRBV13 | TGTGCCAGCAGCCGGCCCTCGGCTACGCAGTATTTT | CASSRPSATQYF
many | TRBJ1-5 | TRBD1 | TRBV2 | TGTGCCAGCAGGGGGGACAGAGGCAATCAGCCCCAGCATTTT | CASRGDRGNQPQHF
few | TRBJ2-1 | TRBD1 | TRBV29-1 | TGCAGCGTTGGGGGACAGGGGCGGTATGAGCAGTTCTTC | CSVGGQGRYEQFF
many | TRBJ2-7 | TRBD1 | TRBV27 | TGTGCCAGCAGATTACAGGGGGCGAACGAGCAGTACTTC | CASRLQGANEQYF
many | TRBJ2-1 | TRBD1 | TRBV5-1 | TGCGCCAGCAGCTCACGGGACAGATACAATGAGCAGTTCTTC | CASSSRDRYNEQFF
many | TRBJ2-5 | NA | TRBV20-1 | TGCAGTGCTAGAGATCTGTCTAGCGTACAAGAGACCCAGTACTTC | CSARDLSSVQETQYF
few | TRBJ2-2 | NA | TRBV15 | TGTGCCACCAGCAGGCGTGGGGGATACACCGGGGAGCTGTTTTTT | CATSRRGGYTGELFF
many | TRBJ2-5 | TRBD2 | TRBV7-2 | TGTGCCAGCAGCCCCCCCCCGACTAGCGGGAGGGCCAGGGGGGAGACCCAGTACTTC | CASSPPPTSGRARGETQYF
NA | TRBJ2-1 | TRBD1 | TRBV9 | TGTGCCAGCAGCGCCGGGACAGGGGTCCATGAGCAGTTCTTC | CASSAGTGVHEQFF
many | TRBJ1-1 | NA | TRBV30 | TGTGCCTGGAAGATTGGGGGCTCGAACACTGAAGCTTTCTTT | CAWKIGGSNTEAFF
NA | TRBJ2-1 | TRBD1 | TRBV24-1 | TGTGCCATCGAGGACGGCAGGGGGCGCACCAATGAGCAGTTCTTC | CAIEDGRGRTNEQFF
NA | TRBJ2-3 | NA | TRBV27 | TGTGCCTCGAGGCTGGGCAGTCGGGGCACAGATACGCAGTATTTT | CASRLGSRGTDTQYF
NA | TRBJ2-7 | NA | TRBV10-3 | TGTGCCATCAGTGATTCGCCACAGTGGGGGCAGTACTTC | CAISDSPQWGQYF
NA | TRBJ2-7 | TRBD2 | TRBV20-1 | TGCAGTGCTGGTAACGTCCGGTCTAGCGGGAGCTACGAGCAGTACTTC | CSAGNVRSSGSYEQYF
few | TRBJ2-7 | TRBD1 | TRBV4-2 | TGTGCCAGCAGCCATCGGGACAGGACCTACGAGCAGTACTTC | CASSHRDRTYEQYF
many | TRBJ1-1 | NA | TRBV28 | TGTGCCAGCTCACCGGTAAACACTGAAGCTTTCTTT | CASSPVNTEAFF
many | TRBJ1-1 | NA | TRBV7-2 | TGTGCCAGCAGCCTTAGGGGGGGCGCATCCACTGAAGCTTTCTTT | CASSLRGGASTEAFF
few | TRBJ2-6 | NA | TRBV27 | TGTGCCAGCAACAGAGCTGGGGCCAACGTCCTGACTTTC | CASNRAGANVLTF
NA | TRBJ2-7 | TRBD1 | TRBV6-2/TRBV6-3 | TGTGCCAGCAGTTACAGGGACAGGAGAGCCTACGAGCAGTACTTC | CASSYRDRRAYEQYF
NA | TRBJ2-7 | TRBD2 | TRBV19 | TGTGCCAGTAGTAGTACTAGCGGGAGGATCTACGAGCAGTACTTC | CASSSTSGRIYEQYF
few | TRBJ1-6 | TRBD1 | TRBV4-1 | TGCGCCAGCAGCCCGATACAACCCCCGCCGCAGGACAGGCGCTTCATGGGGTCACCCCTCCACTTT | CASSPIQPPPQDRRFMGSPLHF
NA | TRBJ2-1 | TRBD1 | TRBV5-1 | TGCGCCAGCAGCCGGGATGGGACAGTCTCCTACAATGAGCAGTTCTTC | CASSRDGTVSYNEQFF
many | TRBJ2-7 | NA | TRBV5-6 | TGTGCCAGCAGCTTGGATTTTGGCAGGAATCTCTACGAGCAGTACTTC | CASSLDFGRNLYEQYF
many | TRBJ2-2 | NA | TRBV18 | TGTGCCAGCTCACCCAACCAGCAGAACACCGGGGAGCTGTTTTTT | CASSPNQQNTGELFF
NA | TRBJ1-1 | NA | TRBV13 | TGTGCCAGCAGGATTACCGGGGGGCTCCCTGAAGCTTTCTTT | CASRITGGLPEAFF
many | TRBJ2-7 | NA | TRBV2 | TGTGCCAGCAGTGAAGTCTTCATGGACTCCGACCTCAAGCAGTACTTC | CASSEVFMDSDLKQYF
NA | TRBJ2-2 | TRBD2 | TRBV7-9 | TGTGCCAGCAGCTTGAACGGGAGGGCTTCGGGGGAGCTGTTTTTT | CASSLNGRASGELFF
many | TRBJ2-7 | TRBD1 | TRBV5-1 | TGCGCCAGCAGCCCGTGGACAGGCCCTTCCTACGAGCAGTACTTC | CASSPWTGPSYEQYF
few | TRBJ2-2 | TRBD1 | TRBV18 | TGTGCCAGCTCACCCGTAGTCGGGACAGAGAACACCGGGGAGCTGTTTTTT | CASSPVVGTENTGELFF
few | TRBJ2-1 | NA | TRBV20-1 | TGCAGTGCTAGACTCGCGGGCGGGGGCTACTACAATGAGCAGTTCTTC | CSARLAGGGYYNEQFF
few | TRBJ1-1 | TRBD1 | TRBV24-1 | TGTGCCACCAGTCCTCACAGGGGGCCCACTGAAGCTTTCTTT | CATSPHRGPTEAFF
NA | TRBJ1-2 | NA | TRBV10-3 | TGTGCCATCAGTGAGTCGATTGGGCGAGCTAACTATGGCTACACCTTC | CAISESIGRANYGYTF
many | TRBJ2-1 | TRBD2 | TRBV12-3/TRBV12-4 | TGTGCCAGCAGGATGGGGGCGCTAGCGGGAAGCGAGCAGTTCTTC | CASRMGALAGSEQFF
many | TRBJ2-1 | TRBD1 | TRBV12-3/TRBV12-4 | TGTGCCAGCAGTATAGGACAGGGCAATGAGCAGTTCTTC | CASSIGQGNEQFF
many | TRBJ1-2 | NA | TRBV5-6 | TGTGCCAGCAGCTTCTCCTCGGGCGAGCGTGGTGGTGTTGGCTACACCTTC | CASSFSSGERGGVGYTF
many | TRBJ2-7 | TRBD2 | TRBV28 | TGTGCCAGCAGGGGACTAGCGGCCCCCTACGAGCAGTACTTC | CASRGLAAPYEQYF
few | TRBJ2-3 | NA | TRBV24-1 | TGTGCCACCAGTGATCCGGTGACCCAGGGCACAGATACGCAGTATTTT | CATSDPVTQGTDTQYF
NA | TRBJ1-1 | NA | TRBV7-9 | TGTGCCAGCAGGCGCCAGGGGATGACGAACACTGAAGCTTTCTTT | CASRRQGMTNTEAFF